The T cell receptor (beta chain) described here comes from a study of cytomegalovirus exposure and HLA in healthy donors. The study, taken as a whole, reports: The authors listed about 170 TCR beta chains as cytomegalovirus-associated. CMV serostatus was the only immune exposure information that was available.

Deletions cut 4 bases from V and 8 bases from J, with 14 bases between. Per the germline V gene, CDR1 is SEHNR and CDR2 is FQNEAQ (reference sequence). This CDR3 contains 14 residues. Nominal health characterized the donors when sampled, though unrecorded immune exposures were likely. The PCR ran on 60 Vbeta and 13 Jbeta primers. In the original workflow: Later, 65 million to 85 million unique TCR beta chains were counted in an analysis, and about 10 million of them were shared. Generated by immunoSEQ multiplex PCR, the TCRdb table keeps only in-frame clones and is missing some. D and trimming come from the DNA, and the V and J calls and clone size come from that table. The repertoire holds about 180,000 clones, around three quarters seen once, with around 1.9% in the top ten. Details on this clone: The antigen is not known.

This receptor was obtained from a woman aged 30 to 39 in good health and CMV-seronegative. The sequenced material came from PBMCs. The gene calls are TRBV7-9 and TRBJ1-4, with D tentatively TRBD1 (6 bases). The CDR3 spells CASSSNRVGEKLFF. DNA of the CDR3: TGTGCCAGCAGCTCCAACAGGGTAGGCGAAAAACTGTTTTTT.